Following are 25 T cell receptor beta chains from one sample sequenced in a study of human T cells and chemical hapten exposure. Documented time point: pre-sensitization, week 0. Treatment reported: therapeutic diphenylcyclopropenone sensitization with weekly scalp DPC. Unfractionated whole blood was the source from which total RNA was extracted. TCRdb redid the calling of the RACE reads with MiXCR, one entry per CDR3 protein. The table lists 34,000 or so distinct CDR3 sequences, about 9.4% of them singletons. This sample comprised whole blood, obtained in connection with sensitization to the hapten diphenylcyclopropenone (DPC). These receptors all stem from a man aged 50 to 59 with alopecia areata. Some clones in this sample may be carry-over from other donors' samples.

Many counts were recorded for this clonotype. The V gene is TRBV6-2 or TRBV6-3, the J gene TRBJ2-1; no clear D. Germline V gene data show CDR1 as MNHEY and CDR2 as SVGEGT. Trimming shortened V by 0 bases and J by 6 bases, and 12 bases separated the two germline ends. The CDR3 contains 15 residues. For the CDR3, the DNA is TGTGCCAGCAGTTACTCGAGTTGGCTTGTCAATGAGCAGTTCTTC. The encoded protein is CASSYSSWLVNEQFF.

This clonotype was seen a handful of times. The V gene is TRBV28, the J gene TRBJ2-2; D remains unclear. The CDR3 consists of 10 residues. Trimming pared 10 bases from V and 6 bases from J, leaving 6 bases between. Germline CDR1 MDHEN, CDR2 SYDVKM. CDR3 amino acids: CATEAGELFF. CDR3 nucleotide sequence: TGTGCCACCGAGGCCGGGGAGCTGTTTTTT.

The J gene is TRBJ2-1, the V gene TRBV25-1, with 10 bases aligning to TRBD2. Germline CDR1 reads MGHDK; CDR2 reads SYGVNS. There are 15 residues in the CDR3. Germline trimming cut 1 base from V and 6 bases from J; bases unmatched to any gene: 3. The chain's CDR3 is CASSELAGGRNEQFF. CDR3 in DNA: TGTGCCAGCAGTGAATTAGCGGGAGGACGCAATGAGCAGTTCTTC.

This clonotype showed up many times. The V gene is TRBV6-6, the J gene TRBJ1-2; 7 bases match TRBD1. The CDR3 spans 13 residues. The J segment lost 8 bases and the V segment lost 4 bases, leaving 7 bases of the junction unmatched. The V gene's germline CDR1 is MNHNY and CDR2 SVGAGI (reference sequence). CDR3 in amino acids: CASSLTGSGGYTF. The CDR3 DNA sequence: TGTGCCAGCAGTTTGACAGGGAGCGGGGGCTACACCTTC.

About this clonotype itself: One base away lies a much larger clone, so this may be a sequencing read error. The CDR3 does not end in the conserved phenylalanine or tryptophan, so this is likely a read error. The chain has TRBV29-1 and TRBJ1-1; unclear D gene. The CDR3 sequence is 13 residues long. Germline V gene lookup returns CDR1 SQVTM and CDR2 ANQGSEA. In DNA form, the CDR3 reads TGCAGTGCTGGGCCTAAATCAGACACTGAAGCTTTCCTT. The encoded protein is CSAGPKSDTEAFL.

This clonotype appeared a few times. The chain employs TRBV5-1 and TRBJ1-2, with 7 bases identical to TRBD1. V lost 5 bases, J lost 5 bases, and 6 bases stayed unmatched. The length of the CDR3 is 13 residues. Germline CDR1 is SGHRS and CDR2 is YFSETQ. The CDR3 loop reads CASRLTGRYGYTF. DNA for the CDR3: TGCGCCAGCAGATTGACAGGGCGATATGGCTACACCTTC.

This clonotype came up many times. The chain uses TRBV20-1 and TRBJ2-1; 13 bases match TRBD2. Trimming took 5 bases from V and 9 from J; bases not matched to a gene: 10. CDR1 DFQATT and CDR2 SNEGSKA come from the germline V gene (reference sequence). This CDR3 is built from 15 residues. The CDR3 sequence: CSAPGLAGASGEQFF. For the CDR3, the DNA is TGCAGTGCTCCAGGACTAGCGGGAGCCTCCGGTGAGCAGTTCTTC.

The table lists this clonotype with a few counts. V is TRBV28 and J is TRBJ1-1, with a tentative D call TRBD1 (5 bases). Trimming left V 3 bases short and J 3 bases short, with 11 bases between. The CDR3 is 14 residues long. Germline assignment: CDR1 MDHEN and CDR2 SYDVKM. CDR3 sequence reads: CASSFLGRDTEAFF. In DNA, the CDR3 is TGTGCCAGCAGTTTCCTAGGCAGGGACACTGAAGCTTTCTTT.

This chain joins TRBV29-1 and TRBJ1-3, with TRBD1 as a possible D gene (5 bases). The CDR3 length is 13 residues. The germline CDR1 and CDR2 sequences are SQVTM and ANQGSEA. Trimming left V 4 bases short and J 2 bases short, with 9 bases between. Here the CDR3 DNA reads TGCAGCGTTGTCGGGACTCCTGGAAACACCATATATTTT. It codes for CSVVGTPGNTIYF.

This clonotype was seen at least ten times. The chain uses TRBV18 and TRBJ1-5; TRBD1 might be the D (5 bases). The CDR3 contains 13 residues. From germline, CDR1 is KGHSH and CDR2 LQKENI. The V end lost 2 bases, the J end lost 5 bases, and 7 bases lay between the germline ends. CDR3 DNA: TGTGCCAGCTCACCAGCCAGGGATCAGCCCCAGCATTTT. As protein: CASSPARDQPQHF.

The J gene is TRBJ1-1, the V gene TRBV7-9, with TRBD1 identical over 7 bases. Germline V gives CDR1 SEHNR, CDR2 FQNEAQ (reference sequence). This CDR3 has 15 residues. V shed 5 bases, J shed 7 bases, and the junction held 13 bases outside the gene matches. The CDR3 loop is CASSPQGGNQIEAFF. The CDR3, as DNA: TGTGCCAGCAGCCCCCAGGGGGGGAACCAGATTGAAGCTTTCTTT. Based on the CDR3 plus reference TRBV7-9 and TRBJ1-1, the full variable domain is DTGVSQNPRHKITKRGQNVTFRCDPISEHNRLYWYRQTLGQGPEFLTYFQNEAQLEKSRLLSDRFSAERPKGSFSTLEIQRTEQGDSAMYLCASSPQGGNQIEAFFGQGTRLTVV.

Many counts were recorded for this clonotype. The genes are TRBV5-1 and TRBJ2-5; 14 bases are a match to TRBD2. Germline V gene sequence: CDR1 SGHRS, CDR2 YFSETQ. This CDR3 is built from 16 residues. J lost 2 bases, V lost 4 bases, and 4 bases had no gene match. The chain's CDR3 is CASSPGTSGRQETQYF. CDR3 nucleotide sequence: TGCGCCAGCAGCCCCGGGACTAGCGGGAGACAAGAGACCCAGTACTTC.

This clonotype was seen a single time. One end of the junction does not line up with germline, which may come from a read error. The V call is TRBV5-1, the J call TRBJ2-1; TRBD2 is a possible D gene (6 bases). The CDR3 runs to 15 residues. The V gene's germline CDR1 is SGHRS and CDR2 YFSETQ. The CDR3 here is CATSLESGAYNEQFF. The CDR3 DNA is TGCGCCACCAGCTTGGAGTCGGGAGCGTACAATGAGCAGTTCTTC.

This clonotype was detected many times. The genes are TRBV29-1 and TRBJ2-5; D is perhaps TRBD2 (5 bases). Trimming left V 6 bases short and J 1 base short, with 15 bases between. From germline, CDR1 is SQVTM and CDR2 ANQGSEA. The CDR3 contains 14 residues. CDR3 nucleotides: TGCAGCGTCCCGTTCACGGGATTCCAAGAGACCCAGTACTTC. It encodes CSVPFTGFQETQYF.

The CDR3, as DNA: TGTGCCAGTAACTGGAGGGAGGGCCCCTACGAGCAGTACTTC. Translated: CASNWREGPYEQYF. This chain uses TRBV19 with TRBJ2-7; 7 positions match TRBD2. Germline V gives CDR1 LNHDA, CDR2 SQIVND (reference sequence). CDR3 length: 14 amino acids. Trimming removed 7 bases from V and 2 bases from J; junction bases left unmatched: 8.

The sample holds many counts of this clonotype. The gene calls are TRBV27 and TRBJ2-7; 9 bases fit TRBD1. The CDR3 covers 15 residues. Germline loops: CDR1 MNHEY, CDR2 SMNVEV (reference sequence). The ends lost 9 bases at V and 2 bases at J; junction bases unmatched: 11. The CDR3 region is CASSKPGQGTYEQYF. The CDR3 DNA sequence: TGTGCCAGTTCCAAGCCCGGACAGGGGACCTACGAGCAGTACTTC.

The V gene is TRBV20-1, the J gene TRBJ2-3; TRBD2 matches 12 bases. The V gene's germline CDR1 is DFQATT and CDR2 SNEGSKA (reference sequence). V shed 0 bases, J shed 2 bases, and the junction held 3 bases outside the gene matches. This CDR3 comprises 16 residues. CDR3 sequence (DNA): TGCAGTGCTAGAGATCGACTAGCGGGGGTCACAGATACGCAGTATTTT. Amino acid sequence: CSARDRLAGVTDTQYF.

This clonotype was counted many times. The genes are TRBV29-1 and TRBJ2-1, with no clear D. The CDR3 contains 12 residues. The germline V gene has CDR1 SQVTM and CDR2 ANQGSEA. Trimming took 6 bases from V and 4 from J, leaving 10 bases between them. As DNA, the CDR3 is TGCAGCGTCCGGTTAACATACAATGAGCAGTTCTTC. It yields the protein CSVRLTYNEQFF.

This clonotype occurred a few times. Mismatch with germline at one junction end may stem from a read error. The genes are TRBV20-1 and TRBJ2-5; D is possibly TRBD1 (5 bases). The CDR3 contains 14 residues. Germline CDR1 and CDR2: DFQATT and SNEGSKA (reference sequence). This CDR3 reads CSARVPQGFETQYF. The CDR3 nucleotides read TGCAGTGCCAGAGTCCCCCAGGGTTTTGAGACCCAGTACTTC.

This clonotype was seen a single time. The CDR3 nucleotides read TGTGCCAGCAGTTTTAGGACCCCAGAGACCCAGTACTTC. Translating gives CASSFRTPETQYF. V usage is TRBV28 and J usage is TRBJ2-5; no clear D. This CDR3 contains 13 residues. Germline values: CDR1 MDHEN, CDR2 SYDVKM. V lost 3 bases, J lost 4 bases, and 9 bases lay in between.

This clonotype appeared a few times. This chain connects TRBV10-1 to TRBJ2-7; 7 bases line up with TRBD2. Germline V gene lookup returns CDR1 WNHNN and CDR2 SYGVQD (reference sequence). The CDR3 is 16 amino acids. V shed 0 bases, J shed 2 bases, and the junction held 7 bases outside the gene matches. The CDR3 reads CASSESGTTGAYEQYF. Here the CDR3 DNA reads TGCGCCAGCAGTGAGTCCGGGACTACTGGGGCCTACGAGCAGTACTTC.

This clonotype showed up many times. V is TRBV29-1 and J is TRBJ1-2; D uncertain. The CDR3 is made up of 12 amino acids. V lost 7 bases and J 2 bases, leaving 11 bases between the germline ends. The germline V gene encodes CDR1 SQVTM and CDR2 ANQGSEA. Here the CDR3 reads CSARRGNYGYTF. CDR3 DNA sequence: TGCAGCGCCCGTAGAGGGAACTATGGCTACACCTTC.

This clonotype was observed at least ten times. Here the CDR3 reads CSARDYATQSSYEQYF. The CDR3 bases are TGCAGTGCTAGAGACTACGCCACACAGAGCTCCTACGAGCAGTACTTC. This chain joins TRBV20-1 and TRBJ2-7; D is undetermined. The V gene's germline CDR1 is DFQATT and CDR2 SNEGSKA (reference sequence). The CDR3 totals 16 residues. Trimming took off 0 bases at V and 0 bases at J, with 15 bases between the two ends.

This clonotype was detected many times. The V gene is TRBV20-1, the J gene TRBJ2-2, with 12 positions matching TRBD2. The germline CDR1 and CDR2 sequences are DFQATT and SNEGSKA (reference sequence). V lost 6 bases and J lost 4; bases outside the gene matches: 3. The CDR3 is made up of 14 amino acids. CDR3 loop: CSALTSGSTGELFF. The CDR3 region has the DNA TGCAGTGCCCTGACTAGCGGGAGCACCGGGGAGCTGTTTTTT.

This clonotype was picked up many times. The J gene is TRBJ1-6, the V gene TRBV27; no clear D. The germline V and J ends were trimmed by 5 bases and 5 bases, with 19 bases remaining between them. The CDR3 sequence is 17 residues long. Germline V gene sequence: CDR1 MNHEY, CDR2 SMNVEV (reference sequence). CDR3 in amino acids: CASSTSGRAINNSPLHF. The CDR3 DNA reads as TGTGCCAGCAGTACCTCGGGCCGCGCGATAAATAATTCACCCCTCCACTTT.